This TCR beta chain stems from a study of OX40 agonist ivuxolimab in advanced cancers. Study-wide context: Patients with prior anti-PD-1, anti-PD-L1 or anti-CTLA-4 therapy were eligible; 40% had some. Three patients got partial responses; one had hepatocellular carcinoma and two had cutaneous melanoma. Study observations and caveats: Which antigen the expanded peripheral T cells recognized is unknown.

Assay: immunoSEQ multiplex PCR; the TCRdb copy retains only in-frame clones and omits some. The sample includes 65,000 to 80,000 clones, roughly 83% of them seen just once. Germline assignment: CDR1 KGHSH and CDR2 LQKENI. The CDR3 length is 15 residues. V lost 2 bases, J lost 6 bases, and 7 bases stayed unmatched. As concerns this clone: The antigen remains unidentified.

The sampling schedule covered blood at baseline, cycle 4 day 1, and cycle 7 day 1. The chain combines TRBV18 with TRBJ2-7, with TRBD1 matching 10 bases. Sequencing was performed on CD4+ or CD8+ T cells sorted from blood, taken in a trial of the OX40 agonist ivuxolimab. The clonotype was recovered from an adult with an advanced solid tumor such as melanoma, head and neck, liver or kidney cancer. The CDR3 coding sequence is TGTGCCAGCTCACCAAGCTTGGACAGGGGGACCGAGCAGTACTTC. It encodes CASSPSLDRGTEQYF.